Listed here are 3 T cell receptor beta chains from one sample, sequenced in a study of blood T cell repertoires in COVID-19. Libraries were prepared by immunoSEQ multiplex PCR; TCRdb keeps only in-frame clonotypes and omits some of them. The sample records hundreds of thousands of clones, more than 80% being singletons. Sequencing input: PBMCs or T cells enriched from blood (not recorded which). These receptors all stem from a man between 25 and 39 years old who had recovered from COVID-19.

This clone was picked up a small number of times. The chain recombines TRBV19 with TRBJ2-3, with 8 bases identical to TRBD1. The CDR3 totals 17 residues. Germline assignment: CDR1 LNHDA and CDR2 SQIVND (reference sequence). The junction had 12 bases not matched to a gene; V was cut back by 5 bases and J by 2 bases. As DNA, the CDR3 is TGTGCCAGTAGTCGAAAACCAGGGGGCCAAAACACAGATACGCAGTATTTT. As protein: CASSRKPGGQNTDTQYF.

This chain connects TRBV5-4 to TRBJ2-5, with D tentatively TRBD2 (6 bases). This CDR3 has 17 residues. The V gene lost 1 base and the J gene lost 2 bases, with 18 bases spanning the gap. Germline loops: CDR1 SGHNT, CDR2 YYREEE (reference sequence). The CDR3 DNA is TGTGCCAGCAGCTTGATGCGGAGGGTTGCGGCTCAAGAGACCCAGTACTTC. Its translation is CASSLMRRVAAQETQYF.

The chain employs TRBV6-2 or TRBV6-3 and TRBJ2-5; 8 nucleotides match TRBD2. With V trimmed by 5 bases and J by 3 bases, 8 bases remained unmatched. The CDR3 contains 15 residues. Germline CDR1 reads MNHEY; CDR2 reads SVGEGT. CDR3 sequence reads: CASSPGGAGKETQYF. CDR3 nucleotide sequence: TGTGCCAGCAGTCCCGGGGGGGCAGGAAAAGAGACCCAGTACTTC.